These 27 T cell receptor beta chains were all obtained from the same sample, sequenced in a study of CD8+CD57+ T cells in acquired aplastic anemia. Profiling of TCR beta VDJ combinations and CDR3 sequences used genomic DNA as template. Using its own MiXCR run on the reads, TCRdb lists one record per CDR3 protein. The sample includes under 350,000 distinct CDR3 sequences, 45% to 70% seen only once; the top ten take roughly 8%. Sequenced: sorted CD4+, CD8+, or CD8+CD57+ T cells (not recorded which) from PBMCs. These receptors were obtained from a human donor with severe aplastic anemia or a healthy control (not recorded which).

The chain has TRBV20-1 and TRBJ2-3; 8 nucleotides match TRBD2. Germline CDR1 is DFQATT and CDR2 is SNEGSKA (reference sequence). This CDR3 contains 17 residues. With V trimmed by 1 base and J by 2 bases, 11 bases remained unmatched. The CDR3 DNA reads TGCAGTGCTAGAGCCGTCCAGCGGGGGACTAACACAGATACGCAGTATTTT. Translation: CSARAVQRGTNTDTQYF.

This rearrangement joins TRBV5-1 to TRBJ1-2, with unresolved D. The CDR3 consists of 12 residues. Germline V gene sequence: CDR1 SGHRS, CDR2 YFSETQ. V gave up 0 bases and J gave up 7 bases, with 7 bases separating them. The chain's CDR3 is CASSLVGSGYTF. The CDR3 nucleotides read TGCGCCAGCAGCTTGGTAGGGTCTGGCTACACCTTC.

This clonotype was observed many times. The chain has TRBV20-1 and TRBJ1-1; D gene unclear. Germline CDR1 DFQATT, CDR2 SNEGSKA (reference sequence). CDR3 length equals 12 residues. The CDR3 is CRCGPMDTEAFF. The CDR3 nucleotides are TGCAGGTGCGGTCCAATGGACACTGAAGCTTTCTTT.

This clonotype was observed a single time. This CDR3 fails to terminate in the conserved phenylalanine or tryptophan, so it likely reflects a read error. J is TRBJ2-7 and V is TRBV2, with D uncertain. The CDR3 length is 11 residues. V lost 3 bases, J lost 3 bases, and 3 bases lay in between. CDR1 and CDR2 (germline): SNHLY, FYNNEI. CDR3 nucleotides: TGTGCCAGCAGTGATTTCTACGAGCAGTACTGC. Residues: CASSDFYEQYC.

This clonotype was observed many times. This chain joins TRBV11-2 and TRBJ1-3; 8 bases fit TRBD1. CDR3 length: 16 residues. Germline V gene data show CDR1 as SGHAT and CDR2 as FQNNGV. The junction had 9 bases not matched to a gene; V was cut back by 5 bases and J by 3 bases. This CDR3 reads CASSDMDRVGGNTIYF. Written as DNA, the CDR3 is TGTGCCAGCAGCGATATGGACAGGGTTGGTGGAAACACCATATATTTT.

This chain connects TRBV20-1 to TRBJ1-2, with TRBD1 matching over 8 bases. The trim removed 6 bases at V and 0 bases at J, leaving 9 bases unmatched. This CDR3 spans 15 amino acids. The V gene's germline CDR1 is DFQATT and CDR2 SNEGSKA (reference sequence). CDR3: CSAKDRGAANYGYTF. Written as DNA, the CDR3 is TGCAGTGCAAAAGACAGGGGAGCGGCTAACTATGGCTACACCTTC.

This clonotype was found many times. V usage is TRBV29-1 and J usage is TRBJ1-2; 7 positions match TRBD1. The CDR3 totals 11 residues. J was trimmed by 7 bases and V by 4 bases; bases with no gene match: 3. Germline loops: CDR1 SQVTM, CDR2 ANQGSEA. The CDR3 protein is CSVGRGGGYTF. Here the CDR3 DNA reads TGCAGCGTTGGCAGGGGGGGTGGCTACACCTTC.

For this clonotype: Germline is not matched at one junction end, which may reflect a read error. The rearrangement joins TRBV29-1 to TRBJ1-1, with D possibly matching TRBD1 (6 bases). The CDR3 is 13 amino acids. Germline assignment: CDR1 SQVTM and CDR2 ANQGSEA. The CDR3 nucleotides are TGCAGCGGTGGCTTTGGGGGCCCCACTGGAGCTTTCTTT. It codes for CSGGFGGPTGAFF.

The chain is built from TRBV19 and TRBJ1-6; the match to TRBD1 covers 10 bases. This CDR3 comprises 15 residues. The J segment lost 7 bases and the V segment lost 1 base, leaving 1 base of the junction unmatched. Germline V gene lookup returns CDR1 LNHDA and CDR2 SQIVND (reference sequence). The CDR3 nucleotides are TGTGCCAGTAGTATAGGGGACAGGGGCAATTCACCCCTCCACTTT. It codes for CASSIGDRGNSPLHF.

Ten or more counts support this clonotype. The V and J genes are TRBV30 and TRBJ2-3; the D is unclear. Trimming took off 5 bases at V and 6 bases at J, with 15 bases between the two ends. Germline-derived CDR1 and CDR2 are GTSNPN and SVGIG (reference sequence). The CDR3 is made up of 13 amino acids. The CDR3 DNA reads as TGTGCCTGGGACGGGCCGGCTGACGATACGCAGTATTTT. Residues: CAWDGPADDTQYF. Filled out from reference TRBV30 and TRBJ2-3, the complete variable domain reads SQTIHQWPATLVQPVGSPLSLECTVEGTSNPNLYWYRQAAGRGLQLLFYSVGIGQISSEVPQNLSASRPQDRQFILSSKKLLLSDSGFYLCAWDGPADDTQYFGPGTRLTVL.

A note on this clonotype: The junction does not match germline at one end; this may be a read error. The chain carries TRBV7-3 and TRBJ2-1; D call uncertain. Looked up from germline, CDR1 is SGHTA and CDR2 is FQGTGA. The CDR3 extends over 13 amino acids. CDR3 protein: CASSSFTGGEQFF. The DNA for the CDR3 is TGCGCCAGCAGCTCCTTCACGGGCGGCGAGCAGTTCTTC.

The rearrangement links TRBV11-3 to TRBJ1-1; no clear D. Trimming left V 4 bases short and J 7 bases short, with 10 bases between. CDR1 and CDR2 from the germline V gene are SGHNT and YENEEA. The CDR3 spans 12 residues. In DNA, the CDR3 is TGTGCCAGCAGCTCCGCGACTCTTGAAGCTTTCTTT. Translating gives CASSSATLEAFF.

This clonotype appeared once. The CDR3 loop is CASSLGQGASEKLFF. In DNA, the CDR3 is TGTGCCAGCAGCTTAGGGCAGGGGGCAAGTGAAAAACTGTTTTTT. This sequence joins TRBV7-9 and TRBJ1-4, with 8 bases fitting TRBD1. With 1 base clipped from V and 7 bases from J, the junction kept 5 bases outside the gene matches. This CDR3 comprises 15 residues. CDR1 is SEHNR and CDR2 is FQNEAQ in the germline V gene (reference sequence).

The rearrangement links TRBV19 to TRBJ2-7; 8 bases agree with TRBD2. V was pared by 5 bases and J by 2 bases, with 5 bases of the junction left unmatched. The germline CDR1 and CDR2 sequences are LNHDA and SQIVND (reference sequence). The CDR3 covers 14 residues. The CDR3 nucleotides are TGTGCCAGTAGTTCCGGGGGGGGTACCTACGAGCAGTACTTC. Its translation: CASSSGGGTYEQYF.

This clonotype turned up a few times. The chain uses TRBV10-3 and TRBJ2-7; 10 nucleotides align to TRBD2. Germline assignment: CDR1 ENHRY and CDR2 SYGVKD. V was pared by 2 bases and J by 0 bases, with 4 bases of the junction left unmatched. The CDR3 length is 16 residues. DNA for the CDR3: TGTGCCATCAGTGAGGGACTAGCGGTGTTCTCCTACGAGCAGTACTTC. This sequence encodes CAISEGLAVFSYEQYF.

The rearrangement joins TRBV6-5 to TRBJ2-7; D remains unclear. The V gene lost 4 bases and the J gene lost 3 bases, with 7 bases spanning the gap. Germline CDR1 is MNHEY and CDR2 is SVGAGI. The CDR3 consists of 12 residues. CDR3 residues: CASSSSRYEQYF. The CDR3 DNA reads TGTGCCAGCAGTTCGTCGCGCTACGAGCAGTACTTC.

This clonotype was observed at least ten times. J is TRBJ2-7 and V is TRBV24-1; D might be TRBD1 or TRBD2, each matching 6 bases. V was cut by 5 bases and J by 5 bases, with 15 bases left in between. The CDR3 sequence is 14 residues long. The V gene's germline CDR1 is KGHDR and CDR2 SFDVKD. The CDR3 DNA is TGTGCCACCAGTGTATCCGGGGGCGCAGACGAGCAGTACTTC. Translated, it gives CATSVSGGADEQYF.

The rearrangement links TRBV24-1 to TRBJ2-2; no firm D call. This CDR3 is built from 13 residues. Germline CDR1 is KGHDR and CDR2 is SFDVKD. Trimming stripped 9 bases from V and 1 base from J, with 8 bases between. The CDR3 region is CATLDGNTGELFF. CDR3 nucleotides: TGTGCCACCTTAGACGGGAACACCGGGGAGCTGTTTTTT.

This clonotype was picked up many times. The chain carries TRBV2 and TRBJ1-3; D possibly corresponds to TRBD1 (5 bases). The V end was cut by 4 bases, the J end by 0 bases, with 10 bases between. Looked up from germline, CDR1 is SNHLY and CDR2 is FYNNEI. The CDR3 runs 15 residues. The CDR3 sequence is CASSVGLNSGNTIYF. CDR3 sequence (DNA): TGTGCCAGCAGTGTGGGACTTAACTCTGGAAACACCATATATTTT.

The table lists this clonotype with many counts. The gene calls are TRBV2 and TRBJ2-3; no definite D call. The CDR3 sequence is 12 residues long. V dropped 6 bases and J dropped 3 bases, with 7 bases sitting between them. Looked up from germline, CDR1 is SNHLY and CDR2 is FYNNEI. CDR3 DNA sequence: TGTGCCAGCAGGCCGGAAACAGATACGCAGTATTTT. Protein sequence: CASRPETDTQYF. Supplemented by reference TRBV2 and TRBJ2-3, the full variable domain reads EPEVTQTPSHQVTQMGQEVILRCVPISNHLYFYWYRQILGQKVEFLVSFYNNEISEKSEIFDDQFSVERPDGSNFTLKIRSTKLEDSAMYFCASRPETDTQYFGPGTRLTVL.

In nucleotides, the CDR3 is TGCGCCAGCAGCAAAACGACAGGGGGCTCCGCTGAAGCTTTCTTT. It encodes CASSKTTGGSAEAFF. J is TRBJ1-1 and V is TRBV5-1; 10 positions match TRBD1. The V gene end was trimmed by 4 bases and the J gene end by 6 bases; junction bases not matched to a gene: 9. The CDR3 sequence is 15 residues long. The germline CDR1 and CDR2 sequences are SGHRS and YFSETQ.

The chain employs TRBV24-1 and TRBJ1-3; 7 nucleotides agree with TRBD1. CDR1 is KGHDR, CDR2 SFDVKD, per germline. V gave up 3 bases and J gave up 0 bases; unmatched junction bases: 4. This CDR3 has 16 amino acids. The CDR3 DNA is TGTGCCACCAGTGATGAAGGGGGCCACTCTGGAAACACCATATATTTT. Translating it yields CATSDEGGHSGNTIYF.

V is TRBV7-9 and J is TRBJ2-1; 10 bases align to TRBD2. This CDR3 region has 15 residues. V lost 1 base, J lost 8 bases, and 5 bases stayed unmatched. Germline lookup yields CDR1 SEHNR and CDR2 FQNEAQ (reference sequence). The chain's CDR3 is CASSLEGTSVDEQFF. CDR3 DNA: TGTGCCAGCAGCTTAGAAGGGACTAGCGTCGATGAGCAGTTCTTC.

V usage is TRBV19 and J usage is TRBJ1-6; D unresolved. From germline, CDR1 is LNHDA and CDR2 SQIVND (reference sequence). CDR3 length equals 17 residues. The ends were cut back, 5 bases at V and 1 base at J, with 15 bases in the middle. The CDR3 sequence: CASSPRGEASYNSPLHF. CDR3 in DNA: TGTGCCAGTAGTCCCCGTGGAGAGGCGTCCTATAATTCACCCCTCCACTTT.

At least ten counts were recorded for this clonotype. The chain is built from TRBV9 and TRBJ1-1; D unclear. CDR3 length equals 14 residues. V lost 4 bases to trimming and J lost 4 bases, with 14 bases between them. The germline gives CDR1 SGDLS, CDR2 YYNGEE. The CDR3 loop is CASSPNPGFTEAFF. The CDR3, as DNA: TGTGCCAGCAGCCCTAATCCGGGCTTCACTGAAGCTTTCTTT. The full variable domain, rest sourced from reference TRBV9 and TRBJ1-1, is DSGVTQTPKHLITATGQRVTLRCSPRSGDLSVYWYQQSLDQGLQFLIQYYNGEERAKGNILERFSAQQFPDLHSELNLSSLELGDSALYFCASSPNPGFTEAFFGQGTRLTVV.

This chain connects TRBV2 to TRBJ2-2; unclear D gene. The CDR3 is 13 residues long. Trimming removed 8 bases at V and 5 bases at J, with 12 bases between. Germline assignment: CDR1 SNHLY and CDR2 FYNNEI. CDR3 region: CASGTVLTGELFF. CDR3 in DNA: TGTGCCAGCGGAACAGTCCTAACCGGGGAGCTGTTTTTT.

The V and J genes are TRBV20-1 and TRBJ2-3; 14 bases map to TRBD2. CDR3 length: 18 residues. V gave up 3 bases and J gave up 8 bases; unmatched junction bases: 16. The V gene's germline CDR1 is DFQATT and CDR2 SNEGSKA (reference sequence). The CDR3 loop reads CSASRLAGGSGLQGTQYF. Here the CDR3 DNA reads TGCAGTGCTAGTAGACTAGCGGGGGGGAGCGGGCTACAGGGTACGCAGTATTTT.